The 28 T cell receptor beta chains given below trace back to one sample, sequenced in a study of tumor-infiltrating lymphocytes in primary liver carcinoma. With roughly 540 ng total RNA as template and a constant-region primer, TCR beta cDNA was made. ARM-PCR, slightly modified, supplied the TCR beta libraries through three nested multiplex PCR rounds. PCR rounds one and two used TRBV1-TRBV30 forward primers with a C-beta reverse primer for approximately 10 cycles each. TCRdb itself ran the multiplex PCR reads through MiXCR, one entry per CDR3 protein. Here the sample spans about 350,000 distinct CDR3 sequences, roughly 61% being singletons. It was unsorted whole blood that yielded blood RNA, and germline DNA was also extracted. Sequencing was done on a sample of peripheral blood. These receptors originate from a man aged 40-49 years with primary liver carcinoma and hepatitis B virus infection.

To note about this clonotype: The junction and the germline gene differ at one end; a read error may be behind it. This chain links TRBV6-5 with TRBJ1-1; D call uncertain. Germline V gene sequence: CDR1 MNHEY, CDR2 SVGAGI. CDR3 length: 15 residues. CDR3 loop: CVSSHSRAGNTEAFF. CDR3 DNA sequence: TGTGTCAGCAGTCATTCGCGGGCCGGGAACACTGAAGCTTTCTTT.

This clonotype was seen a few times. The genes are TRBV28 and TRBJ2-1; TRBD2 matches 13 bases. Germline CDR1 MDHEN, CDR2 SYDVKM. The CDR3 length is 16 residues. After removal of 2 bases from V and 8 bases from J, the junction contained 6 bases not matched to a gene. CDR3 residues: CASSLAGTSGKDEQFF. CDR3 coding DNA: TGTGCCAGCAGTTTAGCCGGGACTAGCGGGAAGGATGAGCAGTTCTTC. Filled out from reference TRBV28 and TRBJ2-1, the complete variable domain reads DVKVTQSSRYLVKRTGEKVFLECVQDMDHENMFWYRQDPGLGLRLIYFSYDVKMKEKGDIPEGYSVSREKKERFSLILESASTNQTSMYLCASSLAGTSGKDEQFFGPGTRLTVL.

Only a few counts were recorded for this clonotype. The junction shows a germline mismatch at one end, possibly a read error. The V and J genes are TRBV6-1 and TRBJ1-1; TRBD1 matches at 7 bases. The germline gives CDR1 MNHNS, CDR2 SASEGT. This CDR3 comprises 14 residues. This CDR3 reads CASREGGPTIEASF. The CDR3 region has the DNA TGTGCCAGCAGGGAAGGGGGCCCAACTATTGAAGCTTCCTTT.

For this clonotype: A much larger clone sits a single nucleotide away, making a read error possible. The chain uses TRBV12-3 or TRBV12-4 and TRBJ1-3; D remains ambiguous. The CDR3 runs 15 residues. Trimming shortened V by 4 bases and J by 0 bases, and 10 bases separated the two germline ends. The CDR3 DNA sequence: TGTGCCAGCAGTTCATGTCCAACCTCTGGAAACACCATATATTTT. Translated, it gives CASSSCPTSGNTIYF.

This chain joins TRBV21-1 and TRBJ2-4. TRBV21-1 is an annotated pseudogene. The CDR3 is 15 amino acids. The CDR3 loop is CASSNPAVAKNIQYF. The CDR3 DNA sequence: TGTGCCAGCAGCAACCCAGCAGTAGCCAAAAACATTCAGTACTTC.

The genes are TRBV14 and TRBJ2-1; no clear D gene. Germline-derived CDR1 and CDR2 are SGHDN and FVKESK. CDR3 length equals 13 residues. V dropped 8 bases and J dropped 6 bases, with 14 bases sitting between them. The CDR3, as DNA: TGTGCCAGCTGCATGGCCGGGCCCAATGAGCAGTTCTTC. Translation gives CASCMAGPNEQFF.

In this sample, this clonotype turned up many times. This chain links TRBV29-1 with TRBJ2-1; TRBD2 matches 8 bases. The CDR3 is 13 amino acids. The germline V gene has CDR1 SQVTM and CDR2 ANQGSEA. V shed 7 bases, J shed 8 bases, and the junction held 10 bases outside the gene matches. CDR3 DNA: TGCAGCGCCGGGGGGGTCCCGGGTTATGAGCAGTTCTTC. This codes for CSAGGVPGYEQFF.

This chain joins TRBV30 and TRBJ1-5, with 8 positions matching TRBD1. Germline loops: CDR1 GTSNPN, CDR2 SVGIG (reference sequence). V shed 0 bases, J shed 7 bases, and the junction held 2 bases outside the gene matches. The CDR3 spans 13 residues. The CDR3 sequence is CAWSVQGAQPQHF. CDR3 bases: TGTGCCTGGAGTGTTCAGGGGGCGCAGCCCCAGCATTTT. Together with reference TRBV30 and TRBJ1-5, the CDR3 gives the full variable domain: SQTIHQWPATLVQPVGSPLSLECTVEGTSNPNLYWYRQAAGRGLQLLFYSVGIGQISSEVPQNLSASRPQDRQFILSSKKLLLSDSGFYLCAWSVQGAQPQHFGDGTRLSIL.

The V call is TRBV11-2, the J call TRBJ2-7, with unresolved D. V was cut by 5 bases and J by 9 bases, with 23 bases left in between. The CDR3 is 15 amino acids. Germline-derived CDR1 and CDR2 are SGHAT and FQNNGV. The CDR3 DNA is TGTGCCAGCAGCCACTACCGGCAGAACCTATCCGGGCAGTACTTC. Translation: CASSHYRQNLSGQYF.

In this sample, this clonotype turned up once. A much larger clone differs from this one at a single base, so this may be a read error. V is TRBV4-1 and J is TRBJ2-3; no clear D gene. V lost 1 base, J lost 10 bases, and 21 bases lay in between. Germline V gene lookup returns CDR1 MGHRA and CDR2 YSYEKL. The CDR3 extends over 16 amino acids. In DNA form, the CDR3 reads TGCGCCAGCAGCCAAGTTTATTTTACTTCCACCGATGCGCAGTATTTT. Translated: CASSQVYFTSTDAQYF.

Remarks on this clonotype: This may be a read error: a much more frequent sequence differs by one nucleotide. No conserved phenylalanine or tryptophan is present at the end of the CDR3, so a read error is the likely explanation. The J gene is TRBJ2-1, the V gene TRBV14; 7 positions match TRBD2. Germline V gene data show CDR1 as SGHDN and CDR2 as FVKESK. V gave up 2 bases and J gave up 2 bases; unmatched junction bases: 3. This CDR3 spans 15 amino acids. The CDR3 sequence: CASSQQAGPYNEQFL. CDR3 DNA: TGTGCCAGCAGCCAACAAGCGGGGCCCTACAATGAGCAGTTCTTG.

On this clonotype itself: Possible read error: a much larger clone is one base away. The CDR3 spells CASSQGDWGPEAFF. The DNA for the CDR3 is TGCGCCAGCAGCCAAGGGGACTGGGGACCTGAAGCTTTCTTT. V is TRBV4-1 and J is TRBJ1-1, with a weak D call TRBD1 (5 bases). Germline lookup yields CDR1 MGHRA and CDR2 YSYEKL. With 1 base removed from V and 6 bases from J, the gap between germline ends came to 12 bases. There are 14 residues in the CDR3.

Regarding this clonotype: This could be a read error, since a much larger clone is one nucleotide away. The chain is built from TRBV12-3 or TRBV12-4 and TRBJ1-1; D gene unclear. The CDR3 length is 14 residues. CDR3 amino acids: CASSMVADALLGVF. CDR3 bases: TGTGCCAGCAGTATGGTGGCAGACGCCCTGCTAGGCGTTTTT.

The rearrangement links TRBV10-3 to TRBJ1-6; D remains unclear. The CDR3 consists of 13 residues. Germline CDR1 and CDR2: ENHRY and SYGVKD. The V and J ends lost 3 bases and 10 bases respectively, with 10 bases between them. CDR3 coding DNA: TGTGCCATCAGTGACTCCATGAGGTCACCCCTCCACTTT. It encodes CAISDSMRSPLHF.

Points on this clonotype: A much larger clone lies one base from this, so it may be a read error. Written as DNA, the CDR3 is TGCACCAGCAGCTCCTCATGGGGTCAGGGCTACGAGCAGTACTTC. Protein: CTSSSSWGQGYEQYF. The V gene is TRBV4-1, the J gene TRBJ2-7, with D perhaps TRBD1 (5 bases). CDR1 is MGHRA and CDR2 is YSYEKL in the germline V gene. This CDR3 is built from 15 residues.

For this clonotype: Sequence at one end of the junction differs from germline and may be a read error. The chain combines TRBV4-3 with TRBJ2-1; the match to TRBD2 covers 8 bases. Germline CDR1 reads LGHNA; CDR2 reads YSLEER. This CDR3 has 15 residues. CDR3 region: CAGSPTAGGRNEQFF. The CDR3 DNA reads as TGCGCCGGCAGCCCTACGGCGGGAGGAAGGAATGAGCAGTTCTTC.

The chain joins TRBV11-2 to TRBJ2-5; possible D gene TRBD2, 5 bases. CDR3 length: 15 amino acids. The germline V gene encodes CDR1 SGHAT and CDR2 FQNNGV. V gave up 0 bases and J gave up 4 bases, with 12 bases separating them. The CDR3 protein is CASSLDSGRGETQYF. The CDR3 DNA is TGTGCCAGCAGCTTAGACTCGGGGAGAGGAGAGACCCAGTACTTC.

To note about this clonotype: The missing conserved phenylalanine or tryptophan at the end of this CDR3 makes a read error likely. The chain couples TRBV11-3 to TRBJ2-1; 8 bases fit TRBD1. There are 15 residues in the CDR3. CDR1 is SGHNT and CDR2 is YENEEA in the germline V gene. CDR3 sequence (DNA): TGTGTCAGCAGCTGGGGTCAGGGGGCCTACAATGATCAGTTCTCC. Its translation: CVSSWGQGAYNDQFS.

Note on this clonotype: A junction end diverges from the germline sequence, so it may reflect a read error. V usage is TRBV10-1 and J usage is TRBJ1-1, with a tentative D call TRBD1 (5 bases). The V gene's germline CDR1 is WNHNN and CDR2 SYGVQD (reference sequence). There are 15 residues in the CDR3. The CDR3, as DNA: TGCGCCAGCAGTGAATCACAGGAGTCGAACATTGAAGCTTTCTTT. Translation: CASSESQESNIEAFF.

The chain carries TRBV5-4 and TRBJ2-2, with unresolved D. This CDR3 has 13 amino acids. Germline CDR1 SGHNT, CDR2 YYREEE (reference sequence). V gave up 2 bases and J gave up 6 bases, with 8 bases separating them. Written as DNA, the CDR3 is TGTGCCAGCAGCTTAATTGACGCCGGGGAGCTGTTTTTT. Translating gives CASSLIDAGELFF.

The sample holds one count of this clonotype. V usage is TRBV12-3 or TRBV12-4 and J usage is TRBJ2-5, with D perhaps matching TRBD1 or TRBD2 (5 bases each). This CDR3 spans 15 amino acids. Trimming took off 6 bases at V and 9 bases at J, with 23 bases between the two ends. In DNA, the CDR3 is TGTGCCAGCAGCCCGATCGGGACCATAGAGATGGCCCAGTACTTC. Translating it yields CASSPIGTIEMAQYF.

This clonotype showed up just a few times. The rearrangement links TRBV28 to TRBJ2-7, with TRBD2 matching over 13 bases. Germline CDR1 reads MDHEN; CDR2 reads SYDVKM. The CDR3 is made up of 16 amino acids. V lost 5 bases to trimming and J lost 4 bases; unmatched junction nucleotides: 8. The CDR3: CASSNFRTSGGYEQYF. In nucleotides, the CDR3 is TGTGCCAGCAGTAACTTCCGGACTAGCGGGGGTTACGAGCAGTACTTC.

About this clonotype: This clone may be a read error of a much larger clone one base away. This chain links TRBV29-1 with TRBJ1-1; no definite D call. Trimming removed 5 bases from V and 3 bases from J, with 16 bases in between. There are 14 residues in the CDR3. The germline gives CDR1 SQVTM, CDR2 ANQGSEA. The CDR3 loop is CSVPPPIGYTEAFF. The CDR3 DNA follows: TGCAGCGTTCCGCCTCCAATAGGGTACACTGAAGCTTTCTTT.

In this sample, this clonotype turned up many times. The CDR3 loop is CASSLVWGSNNEKLFF. In DNA form, the CDR3 reads TGTGCCAGCAGCTTAGTATGGGGCAGCAATAATGAAAAACTGTTTTTT. The V call is TRBV11-2, the J call TRBJ1-4; tentative D call: TRBD1 (5 bases). Per the germline V gene, CDR1 is SGHAT and CDR2 is FQNNGV. The V end lost 1 base, the J end lost 4 bases, and 13 bases lay between the germline ends. The CDR3 is 16 amino acids.

This clonotype was seen more than once but under ten times. V and J are TRBV21-1 and TRBJ2-7; the table's D call TRBD2 went unverified against the DNA. TRBV21-1 is flagged as a pseudogene. The CDR3 is 15 residues long. The CDR3 nucleotides read TGTGCCAGCAGCATTTTCGTAGCGGGACGCTACGAGCAGTACTTC. Its translation is CASSIFVAGRYEQYF.

This clonotype was detected a few times. This sequence joins TRBV29-1 and TRBJ2-3; TRBD1 is a possible D gene (6 bases). The germline V gene encodes CDR1 SQVTM and CDR2 ANQGSEA. The CDR3 extends over 13 amino acids. Trimming cost V 6 bases and J 5 bases, with 15 bases left between them. CDR3 loop: CSVVTGIKDTQYF. The CDR3 DNA sequence: TGCAGCGTCGTGACAGGTATCAAAGATACGCAGTATTTT.

Concerning this clonotype: A much larger clone lies one base from this, so it may be a read error. The chain links TRBV6-1 to TRBJ1-6; no firm D call. CDR3 length: 14 residues. Germline V gives CDR1 MNHNS, CDR2 SASEGT. CDR3 loop: CASSERADNSLLHF. CDR3 bases: TGTGCCAGCAGTGAACGGGCGGATAATTCACTCCTCCACTTT.

The chain uses TRBV28 and TRBJ1-5; 8 bases are a match to TRBD1. The CDR3 runs 14 residues. Germline V gene sequence: CDR1 MDHEN, CDR2 SYDVKM. V lost 3 bases and J lost 10; bases outside the gene matches: 8. DNA for the CDR3: TGTGCCAGCAGTTTGGTGGACAGGGTTCAACCCCAGCATTTT. Translation: CASSLVDRVQPQHF.